This T cell receptor beta chain comes out of a study of identical twins. Study-wide points: The study reached conclusions through statistical analysis that was cross-sectional, not following the same donors.

The CDR3 covers 15 residues. Germline values: CDR1 SNHLY, CDR2 FYNNEI. The J segment lost 1 base and the V segment lost 6 bases, leaving 8 bases of the junction unmatched. In TCRdb, the 5' RACE reads were re-called with MiXCR into one record per CDR3 protein. Of roughly 700,000 distinct CDR3 sequences in the sample, more than 6.5% were seen once. This clonotype was seen more than once but under ten times. What it binds is unknown. This sample was shared with a second study, whose subject was yellow fever vaccine responses in identical twins.

The chain uses TRBV2 and TRBJ2-7; 8 nucleotides agree with TRBD1. The source of this sequence is a woman aged 18-30 years in good health. What was sequenced was PBMCs. CDR3 amino acids: CASRRGQGASYEQYF. Written as DNA, the CDR3 is TGTGCCAGCAGAAGAGGACAGGGTGCGTCCTACGAGCAGTACTTC.